One and the same sample provided the 27 T cell receptor beta chains below, sequenced in a study of blood T cells in healthy people across ages (dated by TCRdb to about 2015). Receptors were amplified or captured by 5' RACE. The instrument given in TCRdb is Illumina HiSeq 2500. A second roughly 6 to 12 cycle PCR used a sample-barcoded 5' primer and a J-beta primer mix. The public reads were reanalyzed by TCRdb: fastp trimming at Q25, MiXCR alignment, in-frame beta chains only. A single entry per CDR3 protein holds the most common genes and DNA from its merged rows. Counted in this sample were 800,000 to 950,000 distinct CDR3 sequences; 36% of them appeared once. The top ten clones comprise 10% to 15% of the sample. The sample taken for sequencing was blood. Source of these receptors: a man younger than 35 in good health.

This clonotype was found many times. The chain uses TRBV7-2 and TRBJ1-2; no clear D gene. CDR1 is SGHTA and CDR2 is FQGNSA in the germline V gene. V was trimmed by 5 bases and J by 0 bases, leaving 7 bases between them. This CDR3 spans 13 amino acids. In DNA, the CDR3 is TGTGCCAGCAGCCCTGCAACTAACTATGGCTACACCTTC. This gives the protein CASSPATNYGYTF.

The V and J genes are TRBV4-1 and TRBJ2-7; 9 nucleotides align to TRBD1. Germline V gives CDR1 MGHRA, CDR2 YSYEKL. V lost 3 bases to trimming and J lost 4 bases; unmatched junction nucleotides: 10. CDR3 length: 16 amino acids. This chain's CDR3 is CASSHPGQGGVYEQYF. Written as DNA, the CDR3 is TGCGCCAGCAGCCATCCGGGACAGGGAGGGGTATACGAGCAGTACTTC.

A note on this clonotype: At one end the junction does not follow the germline gene, possibly because of a read error. The chain has TRBV7-2 and TRBJ1-6; D not certain. The CDR3 has 14 amino acids. From germline, CDR1 is SGHTA and CDR2 FQGNSA. CDR3 amino acids: CASSLDGYNSPIHF. CDR3 sequence (DNA): TGTGCCAGCAGCTTAGACGGTTATAATTCACCCATCCACTTT.

This clonotype was found many times. The chain couples TRBV4-2 to TRBJ2-1; TRBD2 might be the D (6 bases). Trimming removed 2 bases at V and 8 bases at J, with 16 bases between. Germline V gene lookup returns CDR1 LGHNA and CDR2 YNFKEQ. CDR3 length: 15 residues. This chain's CDR3 is CASSQTPTRMDEQFF. CDR3 bases: TGTGCCAGCAGCCAAACGCCGACTAGGATGGATGAGCAGTTCTTC.

This clonotype has at least ten counts. The V call is TRBV29-1, the J call TRBJ2-7; 7 nucleotides line up with TRBD2. The CDR3 totals 13 residues. V lost 2 bases, J lost 2 bases, and 3 bases stayed unmatched. Looked up from germline, CDR1 is SQVTM and CDR2 is ANQGSEA. CDR3 sequence reads: CSVETGTTYEQYF. In DNA, the CDR3 is TGCAGCGTTGAAACCGGGACTACCTACGAGCAGTACTTC.

The CDR3: CSAREAGLNTEAFF. The CDR3 nucleotides are TGCAGTGCTAGAGAGGCAGGGTTGAACACTGAAGCTTTCTTT. The rearrangement joins TRBV20-1 to TRBJ1-1; a weak D match, TRBD1 (5 bases). Trimming cost V 0 bases and J 0 bases, with 8 bases left between them. The length of the CDR3 is 14 residues. Germline V lookup: CDR1 DFQATT, CDR2 SNEGSKA (reference sequence).

This clonotype was recorded only once. The V and J genes are TRBV5-6 and TRBJ2-3, with 9 bases lining up with TRBD1. This CDR3 contains 16 residues. CDR1 and CDR2 from the germline V gene are SGHDT and YYEEEE. V lost 4 bases, J lost 4 bases, and 10 bases stayed unmatched. This chain's CDR3 is CASSLRDRVLADTQYF. The DNA of the CDR3 is TGTGCCAGCAGCCTAAGGGACAGGGTCTTGGCAGATACGCAGTATTTT.

V and J are TRBV20-1 and TRBJ2-1; weak D call: TRBD2 (5 bases). V shed 3 bases and J shed 3 bases, with 15 bases lying between them. Germline V gives CDR1 DFQATT, CDR2 SNEGSKA (reference sequence). This CDR3 contains 15 residues. The DNA of the CDR3 is TGCAGTGCTAGGCGAAGGGAGCGGAACTACAATGAGCAGTTCTTC. This sequence encodes CSARRRERNYNEQFF.

This clonotype was found many times. CDR3 nucleotides: TGTGCCAGCAGTGAAAGGGCCTATGGCTACACCTTC. Translation: CASSERAYGYTF. V is TRBV9 and J is TRBJ1-2, with no clear D. Trimming cost V 5 bases and J 4 bases, with 9 bases left between them. Germline V lookup: CDR1 SGDLS, CDR2 YYNGEE. The CDR3 extends over 12 amino acids.

This clonotype was recorded at least ten times. This chain links TRBV7-8 with TRBJ1-1; possibly TRBD1 for D (5 bases). In germline, CDR1 is SGHVS, CDR2 FQNEAQ. Trimming stripped 6 bases from V and 3 bases from J, with 8 bases between. The CDR3 runs to 12 residues. The CDR3 bases are TGTGCCAGCAGGGGGCCCGACACTGAAGCTTTCTTT. Protein sequence: CASRGPDTEAFF.

This clonotype was recorded a few times. The gene calls are TRBV15 and TRBJ2-7, with 8 positions matching TRBD1. The CDR3 length is 15 residues. Germline V gene sequence: CDR1 LNHNV, CDR2 YYDKDF (reference sequence). The V gene end was trimmed by 5 bases and the J gene end by 0 bases; junction bases not matched to a gene: 6. The CDR3 coding sequence is TGTGCCACCAGCTCCCGGGACAGGAGCTCCTACGAGCAGTACTTC. It translates to CATSSRDRSSYEQYF.

The count of this clonotype is one. This chain links TRBV4-2 with TRBJ1-2; TRBD1 agrees at 8 bases. CDR1 and CDR2 from the germline V gene are LGHNA and YNFKEQ. V trimming: 3 bases; J trimming: 1 base; junction bases outside the gene matches: 7. The CDR3 covers 16 residues. The CDR3 DNA reads TGTGCCAGCAGCCACGCAAAGACAGGGGATAACTATGGCTACACCTTC. Residues: CASSHAKTGDNYGYTF.

The chain joins TRBV6-6 to TRBJ2-7; possible D gene TRBD1, 5 bases. Looked up from germline, CDR1 is MNHNY and CDR2 is SVGAGI (reference sequence). Trimming left V 6 bases short and J 3 bases short, with 12 bases between. The CDR3 covers 13 residues. CDR3 amino acids: CASSPDTIYEQYF. CDR3 DNA sequence: TGTGCCAGCAGCCCGGACACCATCTACGAGCAGTACTTC.

There are a few counts of this clonotype. This rearrangement joins TRBV14 to TRBJ1-5; no clear D gene. V lost 1 base and J lost 5, with 12 bases in between. CDR3 length: 15 residues. The germline V gene has CDR1 SGHDN and CDR2 FVKESK. CDR3 in DNA: TGTGCCAGCAGCCAAGGAGGAGAGTTATATCAGCCCCAGCATTTT. Its protein product is CASSQGGELYQPQHF.

This clonotype was seen only a few times. The V gene is TRBV4-1, the J gene TRBJ1-1, with D possibly TRBD1 on 6 matching bases. The CDR3 is 15 residues long. Trimming stripped 1 base from V and 4 bases from J, with 13 bases between. Germline V gives CDR1 MGHRA, CDR2 YSYEKL. Written as DNA, the CDR3 is TGCGCCAGCAGCCAAGTCGTTGTGGGGGCCACTGAAGCTTTCTTT. Translation gives CASSQVVVGATEAFF.

This CDR3 is CASSQDYRGNEKLFF. Written as DNA, the CDR3 is TGCGCCAGCAGCCAAGATTACAGGGGTAATGAAAAACTGTTTTTT. The V and J genes are TRBV4-3 and TRBJ1-4; 7 bases fit TRBD1. V shed 0 bases, J shed 4 bases, and the junction held 2 bases outside the gene matches. The CDR3 is 15 amino acids. Germline loops: CDR1 LGHNA, CDR2 YSLEER.

This clonotype has more than one count but fewer than ten. This rearrangement joins TRBV29-1 to TRBJ2-2; D remains unclear. This CDR3 contains 12 residues. The germline CDR1 and CDR2 sequences are SQVTM and ANQGSEA. V lost 4 bases and J lost 3, with 6 bases in between. The CDR3 sequence: CSVVVDTGELFF. In DNA, the CDR3 is TGCAGCGTTGTGGTGGACACCGGGGAGCTGTTTTTT.

The V gene is TRBV5-1, the J gene TRBJ2-5; TRBD2 aligns across 8 bases. The junction had 10 bases not matched to a gene; V was cut back by 3 bases and J by 3 bases. Germline loops: CDR1 SGHRS, CDR2 YFSETQ. This CDR3 is built from 16 residues. The CDR3: CASSWQGLEVKETQYF. In nucleotides, the CDR3 is TGCGCCAGCAGCTGGCAGGGACTAGAAGTGAAAGAGACCCAGTACTTC.

To note about this clonotype: A much more abundant neighbour one base away suggests this may be a read error. The chain joins TRBV20-1 to TRBJ2-4; no definite D call. From germline, CDR1 is DFQATT and CDR2 SNEGSKA (reference sequence). This CDR3 is built from 13 residues. Trimming removed 5 bases from V and 13 bases from J, with 21 bases in between. In DNA form, the CDR3 reads TGCAGTGCTCCACAGTCGTACTACAATGAGCAGTACTTC. This encodes CSAPQSYYNEQYF.

The V call is TRBV5-1, the J call TRBJ1-1; a weak D match, TRBD1 (5 bases). Trimming shortened V by 6 bases and J by 1 base, and 10 bases separated the two germline ends. The CDR3 is made up of 13 amino acids. Germline CDR1 SGHRS, CDR2 YFSETQ. The CDR3 loop is CASKGTENTEAFF. In nucleotides, the CDR3 is TGCGCCAGCAAGGGGACGGAGAACACTGAAGCTTTCTTT.

The genes are TRBV4-2 and TRBJ2-2; 11 positions match TRBD2. After removal of 4 bases from V and 0 bases from J, the junction contained 4 bases not matched to a gene. This CDR3 spans 17 amino acids. Germline values: CDR1 LGHNA, CDR2 YNFKEQ. The CDR3 sequence: CASSPRLAGTNTGELFF. The CDR3 DNA follows: TGTGCCAGCAGCCCTCGACTAGCGGGAACGAACACCGGGGAGCTGTTTTTT.

The sample holds a few counts of this clonotype. In nucleotides, the CDR3 is TGTGCCAGCGCCCCGGGAGGTAACATTCAGTACTTC. Protein product: CASAPGGNIQYF. The chain couples TRBV28 to TRBJ2-4, with 7 bases matching TRBD2. This CDR3 is built from 12 residues. CDR1 and CDR2 (germline): MDHEN, SYDVKM. V lost 8 bases and J lost 7; bases outside the gene matches: 5.

In its sample, this clonotype was seen many times. V usage is TRBV6-6 and J usage is TRBJ2-7, with D perhaps matching TRBD2 (5 bases). The CDR3 is made up of 16 amino acids. Germline V gives CDR1 MNHNY, CDR2 SVGAGI (reference sequence). The germline V and J ends were trimmed by 2 bases and 2 bases, with 16 bases remaining between them. The CDR3: CASSYIRSGITYEQYF. The CDR3 DNA follows: TGTGCCAGCAGTTACATAAGGAGCGGTATAACCTACGAGCAGTACTTC.

This chain joins TRBV20-1 and TRBJ2-1; no definite D call. The germline V gene encodes CDR1 DFQATT and CDR2 SNEGSKA (reference sequence). The CDR3 is made up of 12 amino acids. Trimming took off 3 bases at V and 6 bases at J, with 9 bases between the two ends. The CDR3 loop is CSASNQGNEQFF. CDR3 bases: TGCAGTGCTAGTAATCAAGGCAATGAGCAGTTCTTC.

The CDR3 DNA reads as TGTGCCAGCAGTGTAATGGGACAGGGAGAGACCCAGTACTTC. This gives the protein CASSVMGQGETQYF. This chain connects TRBV12-3 or TRBV12-4 to TRBJ2-5; 9 positions match TRBD1. This CDR3 has 14 residues. The V gene end was trimmed by 5 bases and the J gene end by 4 bases; junction bases not matched to a gene: 5.

This clonotype was seen a few times. J is TRBJ1-5 and V is TRBV6-5; D is unclear. CDR3 size: 13 residues. The germline V and J ends were trimmed by 0 bases and 7 bases, with 7 bases remaining between them. CDR1 is MNHEY and CDR2 is SVGAGI in the germline V gene. The CDR3 region is CASSYSSEQPQHF. The CDR3 coding sequence is TGTGCCAGCAGTTACTCATCCGAACAGCCCCAGCATTTT.

This clonotype was seen a handful of times. The chain combines TRBV5-1 with TRBJ1-5, with D uncertain. This CDR3 contains 15 residues. Germline V gene data show CDR1 as SGHRS and CDR2 as YFSETQ. Trimming stripped 1 base from V and 0 bases from J, with 8 bases between. CDR3 coding DNA: TGCGCCAGCAGCTTGACTGGGAGTAGCAATCAGCCCCAGCATTTT. This gives the protein CASSLTGSSNQPQHF.